This TCR beta chain derives from a study of T-cell memory formation after mild COVID-19 listed by TCRdb under 2021. Regarding the study in general: TCR sequence clusters from the two donors were found to be largely donor specific. Longitudinal TCRalpha and TCRbeta repertoire sequencing tracked T-cell clones expanding and contracting after mild COVID-19 in two donors. Two young, previously healthy adult volunteers made up the cohort, one male and one female. Summary of the overall study and its limitations: Clones contracting from day 15 to 85 had balanced CD4/CD8 phenotypes, while a second wave expanding from day 15 to 37 was biased towards CD4+. The second-wave clones that peaked on day 37 were not confirmed to be SARS-CoV-2 specific. The study included only a couple of mild cases, and larger cohorts that include severe cases with pre-infection samples were judged to be necessary. Contracting CD4+ clones appeared mostly in the CM and EM memory subsets, whereas CD8+ clones were enriched in EMRA. Some responding clones were detected in pre-infection memory, suggesting pre-existing cross-reactive memory T cells joined the SARS-CoV-2 response.

CDR1 and CDR2, looked up from the germline V gene, are MNHEY and SVGAGI. The CDR3 contains 13 residues, cysteine and phenylalanine counted. Only the CDR3 part of the read is kept: 39 bases, read in frame from the first base. V sheds 7 bases and J sheds 0 bases, leaving 8 bases between their ends. Sequencing used an Illumina NovaSeq 6000. cDNA libraries for TCRalpha and TCRbeta were prepared by 5'RACE using constant-segment primers, with sample barcodes and unique molecular identifiers added. RNA was extracted from every sample with Trizol reagent. Libraries were amplified in two PCR steps, with a second sample barcode and Illumina TruSeq adapters added in the second step. Sequencing of libraries was performed on an Illumina NovaSeq with 2 x 150 bp paired-end reads. As for how the authors treated the data: With migec v1.2.7, reads were demultiplexed and then collapsed into UMI-guided consensus sequences. With mixcr v2.1.11, UMI consensuses were aligned to TRA and TRB V and J templates and assembled into clonotypes. A clonotype was counted as expanded or contracted only if both edgeR and NoisET called the change significant, with noise models trained on biological replicates. For edgeR calls, the thresholds were a false discovery rate-adjusted p below 0.01 and a log2 fold-change of 1. As an exploratory analysis of dynamics, PCA with hierarchical clustering was applied to max-normalized trajectories of the 1000 most abundant clonotypes. Each responding clone was given a CD4 or CD8 phenotype based on the CD4+ and CD8+ repertoires, which had been sequenced separately. TCRdb trimmed public reads at Q25 via fastp, called clones via MiXCR and kept in-frame beta chains. Every entry covers one CDR3 protein and lists the most common genes and DNA from its rows. These V and J calls originate from TCRdb's pipeline instead of the authors' own analysis. A total of about 110,000 distinct CDR3 sequences appear in this sample, 13% to 15% of them only once. Of the sample, 35% to 50% falls within the top ten clones.

In this sample, this clonotype turned up a few times. Its antigen remains unidentified. No clone much larger than this one lies a single base away; base qualities are absent. Ficoll-Paque density gradient centrifugation was used to isolate PBMCs. The chain is assembled from TRBV6-5 and TRBJ2-3, with TRBD2 tentatively as D gene (5 bases match). The source of this sequence is a man aged 18 to 30 who had mild COVID-19 (a few samples of this study predate the infection). The sample titles of this study are shuffled in the database, so cell type and time point are left out; the donor was told from shared clones. Material for sequencing was PBMCs or a T cell subset sorted from them (not recorded which). The CDR3 region has the sequence CASTTTSTDTQYF. DNA sequence: TGTGCCAGCACGACTACTAGCACAGATACGCAGTATTTT.